The 6 T cell receptor beta chains reported below all come from one sample, sequenced in a study of T cells in narcolepsy. Method: immunoSEQ multiplex PCR; TCRdb's copy keeps in-frame clones and lacks some. The sample carries approximately 30,000 clones, 75% to 80% recorded once. Input material: CD45RA- memory CD4+ T cells from PBMCs. These receptors were taken from a human donor with narcolepsy.

The chain has TRBV7-2 and TRBJ2-2; 8 positions agree with TRBD2. This CDR3 region has 15 residues. Germline V gene sequence: CDR1 SGHTA, CDR2 FQGNSA. Trimming removed 1 base from V and 3 bases from J; junction bases left unmatched: 1. The CDR3 DNA sequence: TGTGCCAGCAGCTTAGTACTAGCGGACACCGGGGAGCTGTTTTTT. It codes for CASSLVLADTGELFF.

V is TRBV27 and J is TRBJ1-1, with D tentatively TRBD1 (5 bases). This CDR3 has 14 residues. V dropped 3 bases and J dropped 2 bases, with 10 bases sitting between them. Germline V gene sequence: CDR1 MNHEY, CDR2 SMNVEV (reference sequence). CDR3 sequence (DNA): TGTGCCAGCAGTTTCCGAGGGGCAAACACTGAAGCTTTCTTT. Protein: CASSFRGANTEAFF.

The J gene is TRBJ1-4, the V gene TRBV5-5; 7 bases line up with TRBD1. This CDR3 has 15 amino acids. J lost 7 bases, V lost 4 bases, and 10 bases had no gene match. Germline lookup yields CDR1 SGHKS and CDR2 YYEKEE (reference sequence). The CDR3 nucleotides read TGTGCCAGCAGCCCCTTGGGCGGACAGGCTGAAAAACTGTTTTTT. This sequence encodes CASSPLGGQAEKLFF. The full variable domain, completed using reference TRBV5-5 and TRBJ1-4, is DAGVTQSPTHLIKTRGQQVTLRCSPISGHKSVSWYQQVLGQGPQFIFQYYEKEERGRGNFPDRFSARQFPNYSSELNVNALLLGDSALYLCASSPLGGQAEKLFFGSGTQLSVL.

The J gene is TRBJ2-3, the V gene TRBV9; D gene ambiguous. The CDR3 totals 16 residues. CDR1 SGDLS and CDR2 YYNGEE come from the germline V gene. Deletions cut 3 bases from V and 2 bases from J, with 16 bases between. The CDR3: CASSARPSTDTDTQYF. The CDR3 DNA reads TGTGCCAGCAGCGCCCGACCGTCGACTGACACAGATACGCAGTATTTT.

V and J are TRBV19 and TRBJ1-2; tentative D call: TRBD1 (5 bases). Per the germline V gene, CDR1 is LNHDA and CDR2 is SQIVND (reference sequence). This CDR3 has 16 residues. V gave up 3 bases and J gave up 0 bases, with 14 bases separating them. Here the CDR3 DNA reads TGTGCCAGTAGTATGGGGACTGGGCCTACTAACTATGGCTACACCTTC. This translates into CASSMGTGPTNYGYTF.

The rearrangement links TRBV6-6 to TRBJ1-4, with 9 bases identical to TRBD1. Germline V gene sequence: CDR1 MNHNY, CDR2 SVGAGI (reference sequence). The CDR3 totals 16 residues. J was trimmed by 5 bases and V by 2 bases; bases with no gene match: 6. The CDR3 region has the DNA TGTGCCAGCAGTTACCCTACAGGGGGCGCGAATGAAAAACTGTTTTTT. It specifies CASSYPTGGANEKLFF.